These 3 T cell receptor beta chains came from one sample sequenced in a study of blood T cell repertoires in COVID-19. Clones were read by immunoSEQ multiplex PCR, and TCRdb kept only the in-frame ones, dropping some. The table lists fewer than 350,000 clones, roughly 86% of them singletons. The sample taken for sequencing was peripheral blood. All receptors come from a man aged 35 to 55 with active or convalescent COVID-19.

The chain carries TRBV12-2 and TRBJ2-5; TRBD1, the table's D call, was not compared with the DNA. TRBV12-2 is a pseudogene segment. CDR3 length: 16 amino acids. The CDR3, as DNA: TGTGCAAGTCGCTTAGTACTGAGGGGGCGCGGGGAGACCCAGTACTTC. Translating gives CASRLVLRGRGETQYF.

The V gene is TRBV2, the J gene TRBJ1-4; 9 bases are a match to TRBD1. Germline CDR1 is SNHLY and CDR2 is FYNNEI. The CDR3 loop spans 14 amino acids. V lost 8 bases, J lost 8 bases, and 9 bases stayed unmatched. The DNA for the CDR3 is TGTGCCAGCGGCACAGGGGGCGGTTGGGAAAAACTGTTTTTT. Amino acids: CASGTGGGWEKLFF.

The rearrangement joins TRBV10-1 to TRBJ2-7; D not resolved. CDR1 is WNHNN and CDR2 is SYGVQD in the germline V gene (reference sequence). The V and J ends lost 3 bases and 7 bases respectively, with 19 bases between them. There are 15 residues in the CDR3. The CDR3 coding sequence is TGCGCCAGCAGTGAAGAAGTCGTCCCCCCGGTTGAGCAGTACTTC. The encoded protein is CASSEEVVPPVEQYF.